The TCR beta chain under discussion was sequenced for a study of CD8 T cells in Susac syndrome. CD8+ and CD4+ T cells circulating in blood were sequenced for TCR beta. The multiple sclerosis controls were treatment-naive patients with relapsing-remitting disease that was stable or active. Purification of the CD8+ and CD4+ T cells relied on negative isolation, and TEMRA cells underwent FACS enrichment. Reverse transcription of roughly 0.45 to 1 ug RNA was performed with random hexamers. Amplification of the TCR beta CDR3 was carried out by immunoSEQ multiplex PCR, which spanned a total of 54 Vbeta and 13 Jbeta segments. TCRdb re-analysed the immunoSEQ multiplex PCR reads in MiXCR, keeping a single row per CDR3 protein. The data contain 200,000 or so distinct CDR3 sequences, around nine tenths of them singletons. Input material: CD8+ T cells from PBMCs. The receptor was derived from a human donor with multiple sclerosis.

CDR3 bases: TGTGCCAGCATTTCCGCCCCCGGCGGGGGGATCACCGGGGAGCTGTTTTTT. Protein sequence: CASISAPGGGITGELFF. This chain links TRBV2 with TRBJ2-2; 8 bases match TRBD2. This CDR3 spans 17 amino acids. Looked up from germline, CDR1 is SNHLY and CDR2 is FYNNEI. J was trimmed by 4 bases and V by 7 bases; bases with no gene match: 14. The entire variable domain, with the rest obtained from reference TRBV2 and TRBJ2-2, is as follows: EPEVTQTPSHQVTQMGQEVILRCVPISNHLYFYWYRQILGQKVEFLVSFYNNEISEKSEIFDDQFSVERPDGSNFTLKIRSTKLEDSAMYFCASISAPGGGITGELFFGEGSRLTVL.